This T cell receptor beta chain was captured in a study of blood T cell repertoires in COVID-19. On the study more broadly: There were acute and convalescent COVID-19 samples, and they came from the United States, Italy and Spain.

Per germline, CDR1 SGDLS and CDR2 YYNGEE. CDR3 length: 14 residues. Trimming cost V 0 bases and J 9 bases, with 13 bases left between them. Source study methods: Estimates of nucleated cell counts were drawn from the amplification of reference gene primers. Here immunoSEQ multiplex PCR was the method, and the copy in TCRdb shows in-frame clones only, minus some. V, J and clone size are those of that table, while D and trimming were read from the DNA. The data contain approximately 230,000 clones, 88% of them singletons. Material for sequencing was PBMCs or T cells enriched from blood (not recorded which). The J gene is TRBJ2-1, the V gene TRBV9; the D is unclear. The receptor was derived from a woman aged 50 to 60 with acute COVID-19. The DNA of the CDR3 is TGTGCCAGCAGCGTAGGAGCGAGCGAAGCTGAGCAGTTCTTC. It yields the protein CASSVGASEAEQFF.